The 2 T cell receptor beta chains presented below share a single source sample, sequenced in a study of CD8 T cells in ankylosing spondylitis (TCRdb year 2017). The protocol used for the library was 5' RACE. The sequencer was an Illumina HiSeq 2500. The raw public data were reprocessed by TCRdb itself: fastp quality trimming at Q25, MiXCR clonotype calling, in-frame beta chains only. Duplicate CDR3 protein sequences are folded into a single record with the most common DNA and genes. Across this sample there are 150,000 or so distinct CDR3 sequences, with around a third seen only once. The top ten clones comprise 4.5% to 6% of the sample. Sequenced input: synovial fluid, either unsorted or a sorted T cell fraction (not recorded which). These TCRs come from a male donor with ankylosing spondylitis.

The rearrangement links TRBV11-2 to TRBJ2-5; 13 nucleotides agree with TRBD2. Germline CDR1 is SGHAT and CDR2 is FQNNGV. The CDR3 runs 17 residues. Germline trimming cut 5 bases from V and 5 bases from J; bases unmatched to any gene: 11. Written as DNA, the CDR3 is TGTGCCAGCAGCCGAGGGACTAGCGGGGATCCTTTGGAGACCCAGTACTTC. Translation: CASSRGTSGDPLETQYF.

The J gene is TRBJ1-2, the V gene TRBV30, with TRBD1 matching over 8 bases. Germline lookup yields CDR1 GTSNPN and CDR2 SVGIG (reference sequence). The CDR3 covers 13 residues. V shed 4 bases and J 4 bases; nucleotides not matched to a gene: 5. This CDR3 is CAWTGGAGYGYTF. CDR3 DNA sequence: TGTGCCTGGACAGGGGGCGCCGGCTATGGCTACACCTTC.